A single sample is the source of the 4 T cell receptor beta chains below, sequenced in a study of sequential checkpoint blockade in melanoma. Treatment specified: randomized to nivolumab then ipilimumab (arm A) or the reverse (arm B). Only in-frame clones appear in the TCRdb table, and some are missing; sequencing was by immunoSEQ multiplex PCR. The sample carries about 20,000 clones, 80% to 90% recorded once. This sample comprised CD8+ T cells sorted from blood (inferred from file names), obtained from a patient given nivolumab and ipilimumab in sequence. These receptors originate from a human donor with melanoma.

For the CDR3, the DNA is TGTGCCTGGAGGTTGACACTCTCTGGAAACACCATATATTTT. It is translated as CAWRLTLSGNTIYF. The chain uses TRBV30 and TRBJ1-3; D gene uncertain. V gave up 3 bases and J gave up 0 bases, with 9 bases separating them. CDR3 size: 14 residues. Germline-derived CDR1 and CDR2 are GTSNPN and SVGIG (reference sequence).

The chain couples TRBV5-6 to TRBJ2-5; 8 bases agree with TRBD1. V dropped 2 bases and J dropped 2; count of bases not matched to a gene: 5. The length of the CDR3 is 15 residues. CDR1 and CDR2 from the germline V gene are SGHDT and YYEEEE. The CDR3 coding sequence is TGTGCCAGCAGCTTCTCAGGGGGCCTTCAAGAGACCCAGTACTTC. This translates into CASSFSGGLQETQYF.

The gene calls are TRBV7-9 and TRBJ2-7, with TRBD1 identical over 8 bases. J lost 0 bases, V lost 4 bases, and 8 bases had no gene match. CDR1 SEHNR and CDR2 FQNEAQ come from the germline V gene (reference sequence). This CDR3 has 16 amino acids. Here the CDR3 DNA reads TGTGCCAGCAGCTACACTGGACAGGGCAGCTCCTACGAGCAGTACTTC. This codes for CASSYTGQGSSYEQYF.

The rearrangement links TRBV4-2 to TRBJ2-7; TRBD1 matches 11 bases. Germline loops: CDR1 LGHNA, CDR2 YNFKEQ. J gave up 4 bases and V 0 bases, and 8 bases lay outside the gene matches. The CDR3 runs to 17 residues. CDR3 region: CASSQDPEGTGGYEQYF. CDR3 nucleotide sequence: TGTGCCAGCAGCCAAGATCCGGAAGGGACAGGGGGGTACGAGCAGTACTTC.